The 25 T cell receptor beta chains reported below all come from one sample, sequenced in a study of T cell repertoires in cytomegalovirus infection (dated by TCRdb to the late 2010s). Sequenced using an Illumina HiSeq 1500. TCRdb ran its own pipeline on the public reads, namely fastp trimming at Q25 and MiXCR clone calling, and kept in-frame beta chains. Each CDR3 protein appears once, grouped with its most common genes and DNA. The sample contains approximately 630,000 distinct CDR3 sequences, approximately 24% of them found a single time. Approximately 8% of the sample is taken by the ten largest. Sequencing was done on a sample of CD8+ T cells from PBMCs. The receptors shown here come from a human donor in good health (CMV status not recorded). Some clones in this sample may be carry-over from other donors' samples.

The chain employs TRBV29-1 and TRBJ2-1; D may be TRBD1 (5 bases). Germline lookup yields CDR1 SQVTM and CDR2 ANQGSEA. The V end lost 3 bases, the J end lost 8 bases, and 17 bases lay between the germline ends. The CDR3 runs 14 residues. The CDR3 reads CSVDSRTPRDEQFF. The CDR3, as DNA: TGCAGCGTTGATTCACGGACACCCCGCGATGAGCAGTTCTTC.

This chain joins TRBV4-1 and TRBJ2-5; tentatively, D is TRBD1 or TRBD2 (6 bases each). Looked up from germline, CDR1 is MGHRA and CDR2 is YSYEKL. The CDR3 is 17 residues long. Trimming took off 0 bases at V and 5 bases at J, with 19 bases between the two ends. The CDR3 loop reads CASSQDVPGAVVETQYF. CDR3 nucleotide sequence: TGCGCCAGCAGCCAAGATGTTCCGGGGGCGGTCGTGGAGACCCAGTACTTC.

This clonotype was counted many times. This chain joins TRBV7-2 and TRBJ2-5; 11 bases line up with TRBD2. V was pared by 0 bases and J by 0 bases, with 9 bases of the junction left unmatched. The CDR3 is made up of 19 amino acids. In germline, CDR1 is SGHTA, CDR2 FQGNSA. CDR3 nucleotides: TGTGCCAGCAGCTTAGCGCTAAGGCTAGCGGGGGGTAACCAAGAGACCCAGTACTTC. Translation gives CASSLALRLAGGNQETQYF. Based on the CDR3 plus reference TRBV7-2 and TRBJ2-5, the full variable domain is GAGVSQSPSNKVTEKGKDVELRCDPISGHTALYWYRQSLGQGLEFLIYFQGNSAPDKSGLPSDRFSAERTGGSVSTLTIQRTQQEDSAVYLCASSLALRLAGGNQETQYFGPGTRLLVL.

This clonotype was counted at least ten times. The final CDR3 position lacks the conserved phenylalanine or tryptophan, pointing to a likely read error. The genes are TRBV7-8 and TRBJ1-6, with D possibly TRBD1 on 5 matching bases. CDR1 SGHVS and CDR2 FQNEAQ come from the germline V gene. V lost 8 bases to trimming and J lost 14 bases, with 16 bases between them. This CDR3 is 12 amino acids long. The CDR3 sequence is CASGHGGVALHY. In DNA, the CDR3 is TGTGCCAGCGGCCATGGGGGGGTAGCCCTCCACTAT.

For this clonotype: A much larger clone sits a single nucleotide away, making a read error possible. The chain joins TRBV14 to TRBJ2-7; 9 nucleotides match TRBD1. Germline CDR1 is SGHDN and CDR2 is FVKESK. The V and J ends lost 4 bases and 2 bases, in that order; junction bases with no gene match: 9. The CDR3 runs 16 residues. The CDR3 DNA is TGTGCCAGCAGCCTCTTTGTCGGGACAGGGACCTACGAGCAGTACTTC. It translates to CASSLFVGTGTYEQYF.

This clonotype was seen a few times. V and J are TRBV6-2 or TRBV6-3 and TRBJ1-1, with D uncertain. The CDR3 runs to 14 residues. Germline CDR1 is MNHEY and CDR2 is SVGEGT. V dropped 6 bases and J dropped 7 bases, with 18 bases sitting between them. The CDR3 bases are TGTGCCAGCAGCTACGATAACCTGGGCAATGAAGCTTTCTTT. Protein product: CASSYDNLGNEAFF.

There are a few counts of this clonotype. The chain joins TRBV4-2 to TRBJ1-2, with D tentatively TRBD1 (5 bases). CDR3 length: 12 residues. The V gene's germline CDR1 is LGHNA and CDR2 YNFKEQ. V lost 4 bases and J 10 bases, leaving 13 bases between the germline ends. The CDR3 DNA reads TGTGCCAGCAGCCGGACGGGGCGCGTCTACACCTTC. Translation: CASSRTGRVYTF.

The rearrangement links TRBV29-1 to TRBJ1-2; the D is unclear. The CDR3 contains 11 residues. Trimming removed 1 base from V and 8 bases from J, with 8 bases in between. Per the germline V gene, CDR1 is SQVTM and CDR2 is ANQGSEA. The CDR3 DNA sequence: TGCAGCGTTGAAGCAAGGGTGGGCTACACCTTC. It codes for CSVEARVGYTF.

This clonotype was observed a few times. The rearrangement joins TRBV2 to TRBJ2-7; 9 bases are shared with TRBD1. V lost 10 bases, J lost 6 bases, and 10 bases stayed unmatched. Germline assignment: CDR1 SNHLY and CDR2 FYNNEI. CDR3 length: 13 residues. CDR3 bases: TGTGCCACCCTGGACAGGGGTGTCGGCGAGCAGTACTTC. Translated: CATLDRGVGEQYF.

This clonotype turned up a few times. J is TRBJ1-1 and V is TRBV6-6; weak D call: TRBD1 (5 bases). Germline CDR1 reads MNHNY; CDR2 reads SVGAGI (reference sequence). This CDR3 contains 14 residues. V was pared by 0 bases and J by 7 bases, with 12 bases between. CDR3 sequence: CASSYSSWTHEAFF. CDR3 nucleotide sequence: TGTGCCAGCAGTTACTCCTCCTGGACACATGAAGCTTTCTTT.

This clonotype has just a few counts. The chain employs TRBV10-3 and TRBJ2-5; D is unresolved. This CDR3 contains 14 residues. Trimming took 2 bases from V and 0 from J, leaving 7 bases between them. CDR1 is ENHRY and CDR2 is SYGVKD in the germline V gene. The DNA of the CDR3 is TGTGCCATCAGTGAGGTGGCGTACCAAGAGACCCAGTACTTC. Translation: CAISEVAYQETQYF.

The chain combines TRBV14 with TRBJ2-3; TRBD2 is a possible D gene (6 bases). Germline V gene sequence: CDR1 SGHDN, CDR2 FVKESK. Trimming removed 1 base from V and 9 bases from J, with 8 bases in between. This CDR3 comprises 12 residues. CDR3 sequence: CASSQVGGTQYF. The DNA for the CDR3 is TGTGCCAGCAGCCAAGTTGGGGGGACGCAGTATTTT.

V gene TRBV12-3 or TRBV12-4 combines with J gene TRBJ2-5, with 9 nucleotides matching TRBD2. The CDR3 is 14 amino acids. Trimming at V came to 4 bases and at J to 4 bases, leaving 4 bases not matched to a gene. Written as DNA, the CDR3 is TGTGCCAGCAGTTATCAGCGGGGGGCAGAGACCCAGTACTTC. It yields the protein CASSYQRGAETQYF.

This clonotype showed up many times. The CDR3 here is CASSFRTALTEAFF. The DNA of the CDR3 is TGTGCCAGCAGCTTTCGGACAGCGCTAACTGAAGCTTTCTTT. The V and J genes are TRBV7-2 and TRBJ1-1; perhaps TRBD1 as D (6 bases). The CDR3 length is 14 residues. Between the trimmed V and J ends, which lost 3 bases and 5 bases, there was a span of 13 bases. Germline V lookup: CDR1 SGHTA, CDR2 FQGNSA.

This clonotype was counted at least ten times. The chain combines TRBV12-3 or TRBV12-4 with TRBJ2-5, with 7 positions matching TRBD1. The CDR3 extends over 14 amino acids. V shed 5 bases, J shed 3 bases, and the junction held 6 bases outside the gene matches. CDR3 DNA sequence: TGTGCCAGCAGTGACGGGGACAGCGAAGAGACCCAGTACTTC. Translating gives CASSDGDSEETQYF.

This clonotype turned up a few times. The chain recombines TRBV28 with TRBJ2-7; D is ambiguous. From germline, CDR1 is MDHEN and CDR2 SYDVKM. This CDR3 region has 12 residues. V was clipped by 3 bases and J by 7 bases, with 10 bases between them. The CDR3 sequence: CASSLIWSEQYV. In DNA, the CDR3 is TGTGCCAGCAGTTTGATTTGGTCTGAGCAGTACGTC.

This clonotype showed up many times. The chain employs TRBV12-3 or TRBV12-4 and TRBJ1-1; D ambiguous. Deletions cut 2 bases from V and 0 bases from J, with 7 bases between. The CDR3 is 14 amino acids. CDR3: CASSLQAMNTEAFF. CDR3 DNA sequence: TGTGCCAGCAGTTTACAGGCAATGAACACTGAAGCTTTCTTT.

The sample holds a few counts of this clonotype. This sequence joins TRBV28 and TRBJ1-1; D is unresolved. Trimming cost V 5 bases and J 6 bases, with 13 bases left between them. CDR1 is MDHEN, CDR2 SYDVKM, per germline. There are 13 residues in the CDR3. DNA of the CDR3: TGTGCCAGCAGTCCATTTATGACACCTGAAGCTTTCTTT. Protein: CASSPFMTPEAFF.

This chain connects TRBV20-1 to TRBJ2-5; TRBD2 matches at 7 bases. J was trimmed by 5 bases and V by 6 bases; bases with no gene match: 6. The CDR3 has 12 amino acids. In germline, CDR1 is DFQATT, CDR2 SNEGSKA (reference sequence). This CDR3 reads CSARTSKETQYF. In nucleotides, the CDR3 is TGCAGTGCCCGGACTAGTAAGGAGACCCAGTACTTC.

About this clonotype itself: Since a much larger clone is just one base distant, this may be a read error. V gene TRBV12-3 or TRBV12-4 combines with J gene TRBJ2-1, with D maybe TRBD2 (5 bases). The CDR3 contains 15 residues. V lost 5 bases and J 3 bases, leaving 14 bases between the germline ends. The CDR3, as DNA: TGTGCCAGCAGTCCCCCGGAGAGCGGCTACAATGAGCAGTTCTTC. Its protein is CASSPPESGYNEQFF.

This clonotype was counted a few times. The rearrangement uses TRBV11-2 and TRBJ2-4; TRBD1 matches 10 bases. CDR3 length equals 16 residues. CDR1 is SGHAT, CDR2 FQNNGV, per germline. V lost 4 bases to trimming and J lost 7 bases; unmatched junction nucleotides: 10. CDR3 sequence: CASSSGTGDGHNIQYF. The CDR3 bases are TGTGCCAGCAGCTCCGGGACAGGGGACGGACACAACATTCAGTACTTC.

Ten or more counts support this clonotype. This chain joins TRBV6-5 and TRBJ2-5, with 9 positions matching TRBD1. The CDR3 length is 16 residues. The germline gives CDR1 MNHEY, CDR2 SVGAGI. The J segment lost 1 base and the V segment lost 3 bases, leaving 6 bases of the junction unmatched. The CDR3 DNA is TGTGCCAGCAGTTATTTAGGACAGGGGCTCCAAGAGACCCAGTACTTC. Translating it yields CASSYLGQGLQETQYF.

The V call is TRBV29-1, the J call TRBJ2-2; the match to TRBD1 covers 10 bases. This CDR3 has 15 amino acids. In germline, CDR1 is SQVTM, CDR2 ANQGSEA. The ends lost 7 bases at V and 5 bases at J; junction bases unmatched: 10. As DNA, the CDR3 is TGCAGCGCGGGAAGAGGGGACAGGGGTACCGGGGAGCTGTTTTTT. Translating gives CSAGRGDRGTGELFF.

The chain employs TRBV2 and TRBJ2-2, with 9 bases lining up with TRBD1. V lost 0 bases, J lost 5 bases, and 4 bases stayed unmatched. Germline V lookup: CDR1 SNHLY, CDR2 FYNNEI. There are 16 residues in the CDR3. The CDR3 loop is CASSEAGTGLTGELFF. The CDR3 DNA is TGTGCCAGCAGTGAAGCGGGGACAGGGTTAACCGGGGAGCTGTTTTTT.

The V call is TRBV4-2, the J call TRBJ2-1; D is unclear. CDR3 length: 18 amino acids. V dropped 2 bases and J dropped 1 base, with 18 bases sitting between them. Germline loops: CDR1 LGHNA, CDR2 YNFKEQ. CDR3 coding DNA: TGTGCCAGCAGCCAATCATTTACCGGAGCTCCATCCTACAATGAGCAGTTCTTC. Its protein product is CASSQSFTGAPSYNEQFF.